The 6 T cell receptor beta chains below come from one sample, sequenced in a study of shared clonotypes between healthy human individuals. TCRdb's copy holds only in-frame clones and misses some; the assay was immunoSEQ multiplex PCR. Here the sample spans 2 million to 3 million clones, 90% to 95% being singletons. Sequenced material: naive CD4+ T cells from PBMCs. Subset specified: CD45RA+ positively selected. The receptors come from a man younger than 30 in good health. Some clones in this sample may be carry-over from other donors' samples.

The chain is built from TRBV4-2 and TRBJ2-5; TRBD2 matches at 7 bases. The CDR3 extends over 14 amino acids. CDR1 is LGHNA and CDR2 is YNFKEQ in the germline V gene. V shed 0 bases and J 6 bases; nucleotides not matched to a gene: 4. The CDR3 DNA follows: TGTGCCAGCAGCCAAGACAGCGGGAAGCAGACCCAGTACTTC. Encoded protein: CASSQDSGKQTQYF.

The chain uses TRBV6-1 and TRBJ2-3; 9 bases fit TRBD1. The CDR3 is 15 amino acids. The V gene end was trimmed by 3 bases and the J gene end by 4 bases; junction bases not matched to a gene: 5. The germline gives CDR1 MNHNS, CDR2 SASEGT. CDR3: CASSEAGQGSDTQYF. CDR3 sequence (DNA): TGTGCCAGCAGTGAGGCGGGACAGGGCTCAGATACGCAGTATTTT.

The rearrangement uses TRBV18 and TRBJ2-2; TRBD1 aligns across 11 bases. V was pared by 3 bases and J by 3 bases, with 3 bases of the junction left unmatched. The CDR3 spans 16 residues. CDR1 is KGHSH, CDR2 LQKENI, per germline. CDR3: CASSPWTGGDTGELFF. CDR3 coding DNA: TGTGCCAGCTCACCCTGGACAGGGGGCGACACCGGGGAGCTGTTTTTT.

The V call is TRBV18, the J call TRBJ2-7; 8 nucleotides match TRBD1. The CDR3 length is 16 residues. Looked up from germline, CDR1 is KGHSH and CDR2 is LQKENI. Unmatched junction bases numbered 9, after V lost 3 bases and J lost 2 bases. This CDR3 is CASSPTGQAYAYEQYF. In nucleotides, the CDR3 is TGTGCCAGCTCACCGACGGGACAGGCGTACGCCTACGAGCAGTACTTC.

The chain carries TRBV4-1 and TRBJ1-4; D remains ambiguous. Germline V gene sequence: CDR1 MGHRA, CDR2 YSYEKL. The CDR3 extends over 14 amino acids. Trimming pared 7 bases from V and 8 bases from J, leaving 17 bases between. CDR3 bases: TGCGCCAGCACAAGAAGTTCCTGGGAGGAAAAACTGTTTTTT. Translating it yields CASTRSSWEEKLFF.

This clone was seen once. The genes are TRBV19 and TRBJ2-1; possibly TRBD2 for D (6 bases). Germline CDR1 LNHDA, CDR2 SQIVND (reference sequence). With 7 bases removed from V and 7 bases from J, the gap between germline ends came to 20 bases. The CDR3 has 15 residues. The CDR3 protein is CASIPTTSSWNEQFF. The DNA of the CDR3 is TGTGCCAGTATACCGACTACTAGCTCATGGAATGAGCAGTTCTTC.